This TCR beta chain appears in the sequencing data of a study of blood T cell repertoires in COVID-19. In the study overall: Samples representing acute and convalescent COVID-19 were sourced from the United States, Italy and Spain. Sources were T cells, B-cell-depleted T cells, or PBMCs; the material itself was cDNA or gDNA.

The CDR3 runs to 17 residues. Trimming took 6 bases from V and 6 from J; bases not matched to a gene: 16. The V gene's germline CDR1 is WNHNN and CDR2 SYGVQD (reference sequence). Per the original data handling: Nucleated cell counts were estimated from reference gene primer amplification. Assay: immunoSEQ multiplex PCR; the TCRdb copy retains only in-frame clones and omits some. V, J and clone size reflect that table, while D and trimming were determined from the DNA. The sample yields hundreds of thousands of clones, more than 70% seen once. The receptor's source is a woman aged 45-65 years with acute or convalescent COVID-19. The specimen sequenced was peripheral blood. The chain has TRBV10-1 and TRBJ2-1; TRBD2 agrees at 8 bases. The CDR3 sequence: CASSPNAGLAPANEQFF. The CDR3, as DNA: TGCGCCAGCAGCCCGAATGCTGGACTAGCCCCCGCCAATGAGCAGTTCTTC.